This is a list of T cell receptor beta chains from one sample in a study of blood T cell repertoires in COVID-19. The repertoire was sequenced with immunoSEQ multiplex PCR; TCRdb's copy has only in-frame clones and lacks some. The table has 250,000 or so clones, 70% to 85% seen once. Sequencing was done on a sample of peripheral blood. These receptors all come from a woman older than 75 with acute or convalescent COVID-19. The conserved cysteine and the conserved F or W are not part of the CDR3 here.

V gene	CDR3 protein
TRBV18	ASSRTGYDSPLH
TRBV19	ASSQGRYTGELF
TRBV6-2/TRBV6-3	ASSDLGQHRGTDTQY
TRBV28	ASSLIGRGLNEQY
TRBV28	ASSSLGERLSSYEQY
TRBV29-1	SVEGVTGQGSNEKLF
TRBV1	TSALAGGRQETQY
TRBV5-6	ASSPPTGVGNEQF
TRBV18	ASSEQGTKNIQY
TRBV27	ASSRTGDNEQF
TRBV7-9	ASSLTSSGGAFEQF
TRBV11-1	ASRRGGLGNEQY
TRBV7-2	ASSSGYGYT
TRBV5-1	ASSLERVWTEAF
TRBV7-9	ASSLRAGPYEQY
TRBV4-3	ASSQTRTGNYGYT
TRBV5-5	ASSPGDTEAF
TRBV5-4	ASSPRTGPYEQY
TRBV19	ASSSNRDNYGYT
TRBV6-5	ASSYSTSGRPYEQY
TRBV27	ASRGHRLNYGYT
TRBV7-2	ASSLEATSPNEQF
TRBV7-2	ASSRVGQGTEAF
TRBV29-1	SARTGPSNEKLF
TRBV2	ASSGSERREKLF
TRBV12-3/TRBV12-4	ASSLALGAEAF
TRBV28	ASRLVGAWNSNQPQH
TRBV5-6	ASSLRTSAKRLEETQY
TRBV9	ASSVGVGGEQY
TRBV4-1	ASSPTQGPYEQY
TRBV7-9	ASSLAALATDTQY
TRBV7-2	ASSPGGRMNTGELF
TRBV10-3	ATGLAGYTGELF
TRBV3-1/TRBV3-2	ASGASFTDTQY
TRBV19	ATKGAFSNYEQY
TRBV5-6	ASSFGLPVYEQY
TRBV2	ASSEDVYFYEQY
TRBV30	AWSVVSGRAYNEQF
TRBV9	ASSTIGQEAF
TRBV6-6	ASSPRVSSTNTEAF
TRBV5-1	ASSPLAGGGSGELF
TRBV5-1	ASSSRPTGADTIY
TRBV7-2	ASSLIPRGNQPQH
TRBV13	ASSSSGRTYEQY
TRBV15	ATSKDRDRVNEKLF